These 18 T cell receptor beta chains were all obtained from the same sample, sequenced in a study of CD8+ T cells in alopecia areata. Following RNA extraction, reverse transcription yielded cDNA that acted as the sequencing template. Data came from immunoSEQ multiplex PCR; TCRdb stores just in-frame clones and leaves some out. The repertoire holds 100,000 to 150,000 clones, with approximately 49% as singletons. The sequenced sample was CD8+ T cells sorted from blood, obtained at week 0. The receptors here all came from a human donor with alopecia areata.

CDR3 nucleotide sequence: TGTGCCACCTCATCCCCCGAGGCAGGAAACTATGGCTACACCTTC. Its protein product is CATSSPEAGNYGYTF. This sequence joins TRBV27 and TRBJ1-2; no clear D. Per the germline V gene, CDR1 is MNHEY and CDR2 is SMNVEV (reference sequence). CDR3 length: 15 amino acids. V lost 10 bases to trimming and J lost 2 bases, with 20 bases between them.

This clone has just a few counts. The V and J genes are TRBV7-2 and TRBJ1-1, with 9 positions matching TRBD1. The ends lost 2 bases at V and 0 bases at J; junction bases unmatched: 7. The CDR3 extends over 17 amino acids. Germline V gives CDR1 SGHTA, CDR2 FQGNSA. CDR3 sequence reads: CASSLYTGGTVNTEAFF. In nucleotides, the CDR3 is TGTGCCAGCAGCTTATATACAGGGGGCACGGTGAACACTGAAGCTTTCTTT.

The J gene is TRBJ2-2, the V gene TRBV6-5; the D is unclear. Trimming took off 4 bases at V and 1 base at J, with 10 bases between the two ends. CDR3 length: 15 amino acids. Germline assignment: CDR1 MNHEY and CDR2 SVGAGI. Here the CDR3 DNA reads TGTGCCAGCAGTTCCCTAACAGTGAACACCGGGGAGCTGTTTTTT. Translated, it gives CASSSLTVNTGELFF.

This clone was counted between two and nine times. This chain links TRBV5-1 with TRBJ1-1; 9 positions agree with TRBD1. The CDR3 covers 16 residues. Germline V gene sequence: CDR1 SGHRS, CDR2 YFSETQ. With V trimmed by 3 bases and J by 10 bases, 16 bases remained unmatched. The CDR3 region is CASSSAGTGYSSGAFF. The CDR3 region has the DNA TGCGCCAGCAGCTCGGCCGGGACAGGGTATTCATCCGGAGCTTTCTTT.

This chain links TRBV12-5 with TRBJ2-7; D could derive from TRBD1 or TRBD2 (5 bases each). The CDR3 is 14 amino acids. The germline CDR1 and CDR2 sequences are LGHNT and FRNRAP. V shed 6 bases and J shed 2 bases, with 14 bases lying between them. The CDR3 DNA is TGTGCTAGTGGGGCAGGGAGCTTAGCCTACGAGCAGTACTTC. Protein sequence: CASGAGSLAYEQYF.

J is TRBJ1-1 and V is TRBV5-1; D is perhaps TRBD1 (5 bases). V gave up 3 bases and J gave up 7 bases, with 13 bases separating them. CDR1 and CDR2 from the germline V gene are SGHRS and YFSETQ. The CDR3 length is 13 residues. CDR3 DNA sequence: TGCGCCAGCAGCTACCGGGACGGGGGTGAAGCTTTCTTT. Its protein is CASSYRDGGEAFF.

The rearrangement uses TRBV10-3 and TRBJ2-7; D not resolved. This CDR3 spans 12 amino acids. Between the trimmed V and J ends, which lost 5 bases and 0 bases, there was a span of 5 bases. The germline gives CDR1 ENHRY, CDR2 SYGVKD. CDR3 DNA: TGTGCCATCAGTATTCCCTCCTACGAGCAGTACTTC. It encodes CAISIPSYEQYF.

This clone was observed once. This chain uses TRBV13 with TRBJ1-5, with 7 bases identical to TRBD1. The CDR3 contains 19 residues. In germline, CDR1 is PRHDT, CDR2 FYEKMQ (reference sequence). With 5 bases clipped from V and 4 bases from J, the junction kept 20 bases outside the gene matches. The CDR3 coding sequence is TGTGCCAGCAGCGGAACACAGGGGTCTACGTGCGAGTGGAATCAGCCCCAGCATTTT. It yields the protein CASSGTQGSTCEWNQPQHF. Full variable domain (rest looked up from reference TRBV13 and TRBJ1-5): AAGVIQSPRHLIKEKRETATLKCYPIPRHDTVYWYQQGPGQDPQFLISFYEKMQSDKGSIPDRFSAQQFSDYHSELNMSSLELGDSALYFCASSGTQGSTCEWNQPQHFGDGTRLSIL.

The chain carries TRBV9 and TRBJ2-5; 10 positions match TRBD2. This CDR3 has 19 amino acids. V shed 0 bases, J shed 1 base, and the junction held 12 bases outside the gene matches. The germline CDR1 and CDR2 sequences are SGDLS and YYNGEE. The CDR3 nucleotides are TGTGCCAGCAGCGTAGCTTGGTCTAGCGGGGGTGAGAGCCAAGAGACCCAGTACTTC. Amino acid sequence: CASSVAWSSGGESQETQYF.

This clone was seen a few times. This chain joins TRBV13 and TRBJ1-1; D remains ambiguous. In germline, CDR1 is PRHDT, CDR2 FYEKMQ (reference sequence). The length of the CDR3 is 16 residues. Trimming removed 3 bases from V and 5 bases from J, with 19 bases in between. This chain's CDR3 is CASSFLMTAGRTEAFF. In DNA form, the CDR3 reads TGTGCCAGCAGCTTCCTCATGACGGCCGGCCGGACTGAAGCTTTCTTT.

This clone was observed a single time. This chain uses TRBV7-6 with TRBJ2-7; D is unresolved. CDR1 is SGHVS, CDR2 FNYEAQ, per germline. The V and J ends lost 1 base and 3 bases respectively, with 7 bases between them. The CDR3 spans 13 residues. The CDR3 sequence is CASSLGLGYEQYF. The CDR3 DNA follows: TGTGCCAGCAGCTTAGGTTTGGGCTACGAGCAGTACTTC.

V gene TRBV10-3 combines with J gene TRBJ2-7; TRBD1 is a possible D gene (5 bases). This CDR3 contains 14 residues. V lost 3 bases, J lost 0 bases, and 9 bases lay in between. Germline assignment: CDR1 ENHRY and CDR2 SYGVKD. CDR3 bases: TGTGCCATCAGTGATTTGGACAACTCCTACGAGCAGTACTTC. Translated, it gives CAISDLDNSYEQYF.

The chain has TRBV30 and TRBJ1-1; no clear D gene. The CDR3 covers 12 residues. V was pared by 1 base and J by 0 bases, with 3 bases between. Germline lookup yields CDR1 GTSNPN and CDR2 SVGIG (reference sequence). For the CDR3, the DNA is TGTGCCTGGAGTGATATGAACACTGAAGCTTTCTTT. Residues: CAWSDMNTEAFF.

This clone has only one observation. The gene calls are TRBV29-1 and TRBJ1-1; no definite D call. The germline V gene encodes CDR1 SQVTM and CDR2 ANQGSEA. V was clipped by 7 bases and J by 1 base, with 16 bases between them. CDR3 length equals 14 residues. The CDR3 nucleotides read TGCAGCGCTAAGGGTGGAGGAGGGAACACTGAAGCTTTCTTT. Translation: CSAKGGGGNTEAFF.

The chain uses TRBV5-1 and TRBJ2-1; no clear D gene. The CDR3 spans 15 residues. Trimming left V 1 base short and J 5 bases short, with 13 bases between. The germline CDR1 and CDR2 sequences are SGHRS and YFSETQ. Here the CDR3 reads CASSLRLPQDNEQFF. DNA of the CDR3: TGCGCCAGCAGCTTGAGACTCCCGCAGGACAATGAGCAGTTCTTC. Together with reference TRBV5-1 and TRBJ2-1, the CDR3 gives the full variable domain: KAGVTQTPRYLIKTRGQQVTLSCSPISGHRSVSWYQQTPGQGLQFLFEYFSETQRNKGNFPGRFSGRQFSNSRSEMNVSTLELGDSALYLCASSLRLPQDNEQFFGPGTRLTVL.

This clone came up a few times. The chain uses TRBV2 and TRBJ2-5; D not certain. Germline CDR1 is SNHLY and CDR2 is FYNNEI. V lost 7 bases to trimming and J lost 3 bases, with 12 bases between them. The CDR3 covers 13 residues. The CDR3 reads CASNLDREETQYF. The CDR3 bases are TGTGCCAGCAACCTGGACCGCGAAGAGACCCAGTACTTC.

This clone has only a few counts. The chain uses TRBV27 and TRBJ1-4, with D hard to call. The CDR3 is made up of 15 amino acids. Trimming took 3 bases from V and 2 from J, leaving 10 bases between them. Germline CDR1 reads MNHEY; CDR2 reads SMNVEV (reference sequence). CDR3 nucleotides: TGTGCCAGCAGTTTGTGGGCCGGGACTAATGAAAAACTGTTTTTT. Translated: CASSLWAGTNEKLFF.

The chain is built from TRBV29-1 and TRBJ1-2; possibly TRBD1 for D (5 bases). CDR1 and CDR2 from the germline V gene are SQVTM and ANQGSEA. V lost 2 bases, J lost 6 bases, and 7 bases lay in between. The CDR3 length is 11 residues. The CDR3 bases are TGCAGCGTTGAATACAGGAATGGCTACACCTTC. The encoded protein is CSVEYRNGYTF.